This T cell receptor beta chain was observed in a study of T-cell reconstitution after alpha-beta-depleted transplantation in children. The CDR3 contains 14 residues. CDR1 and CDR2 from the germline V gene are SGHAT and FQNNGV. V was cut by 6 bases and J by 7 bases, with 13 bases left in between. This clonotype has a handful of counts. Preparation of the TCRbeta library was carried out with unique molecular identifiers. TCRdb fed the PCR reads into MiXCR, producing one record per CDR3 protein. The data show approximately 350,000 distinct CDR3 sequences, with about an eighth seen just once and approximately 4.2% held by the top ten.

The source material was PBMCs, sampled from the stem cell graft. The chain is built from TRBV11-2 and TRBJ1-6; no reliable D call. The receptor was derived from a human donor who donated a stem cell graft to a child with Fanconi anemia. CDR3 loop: CASRRTSANSPLHF. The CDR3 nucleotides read TGTGCCAGCAGACGGACGTCGGCCAATTCACCCCTCCACTTT.